The entry below gives a single TCR beta chain sequence along with its context. What it binds is not known. The source of the sample is a study of T cell repertoires in cytomegalovirus infection. About the study: Indications came from public TCR beta signatures; they pointed to CMV infection and to a matching HLA type. The study's findings and limits: Dominating the ex vivo response were HLA-C-restricted CMV-specific TCR beta clonotypes.

TCRdb processed the reads anew with MiXCR; each CDR3 protein has one entry. This table has hundreds of thousands of distinct CDR3 sequences, more than 40% appearing once. This CDR3 comprises 14 residues. Germline CDR1 reads DFQATT; CDR2 reads SNEGSKA (reference sequence). V shed 4 bases and J 1 base; nucleotides not matched to a gene: 3. The TCR comes from a human donor in good health (CMV status not recorded). Some clones in this sample may be carry-over from other donors' samples. The specimen was cultured PBMCs, collected from culture after CMV antigen stimulation. V is TRBV20-1 and J is TRBJ2-2, with TRBD1 matching 7 bases. CDR3 bases: TGCAGTGCTACCCGGACAGGGAACACCGGGGAGCTGTTTTTT. This translates into CSATRTGNTGELFF.